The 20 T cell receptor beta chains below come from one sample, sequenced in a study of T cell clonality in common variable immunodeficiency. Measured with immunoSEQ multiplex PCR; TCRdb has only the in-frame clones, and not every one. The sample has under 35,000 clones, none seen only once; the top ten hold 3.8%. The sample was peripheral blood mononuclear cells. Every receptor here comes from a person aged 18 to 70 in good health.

The CDR3 loop is CAWSRGWAYDYTF. The part of the CDR3 DNA that was read is TGTGCCTGGAGTCGGGGGTGGGCCTACGAC. This chain connects TRBV30 to TRBJ1-2; D is possibly TRBD1 (5 bases). The CDR3 end is not reached by the read, which stops 3 residues before it; the germline J gene fills it in. The germline gives CDR1 GTSNPN, CDR2 SVGIG (reference sequence). The CDR3 extends over 13 amino acids.

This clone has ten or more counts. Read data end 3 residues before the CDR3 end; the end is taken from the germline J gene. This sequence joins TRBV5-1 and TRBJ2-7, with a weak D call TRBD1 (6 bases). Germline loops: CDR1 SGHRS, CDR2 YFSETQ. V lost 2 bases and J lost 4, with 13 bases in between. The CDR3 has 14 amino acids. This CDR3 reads CASSFGTPLYEQYF. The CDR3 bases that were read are TGCGCCAGCAGCTTCGGGACACCTCTATACGAG.

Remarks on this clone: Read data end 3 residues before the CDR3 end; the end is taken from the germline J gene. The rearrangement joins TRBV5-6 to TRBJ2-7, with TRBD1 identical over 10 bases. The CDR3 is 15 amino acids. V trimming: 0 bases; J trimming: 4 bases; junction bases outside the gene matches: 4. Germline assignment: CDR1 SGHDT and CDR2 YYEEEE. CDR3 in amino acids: CASSLAGQGTYEQYF. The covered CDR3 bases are TGTGCCAGCAGCTTGGCGGGACAGGGGACATACGAG. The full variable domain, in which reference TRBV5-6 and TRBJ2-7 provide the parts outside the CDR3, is DAGVTQSPTHLIKTRGQQVTLRCSPKSGHDTVSWYQQALGQGPQFIFQYYEEEERQRGNFPDRFSGHQFPNYSSELNVNALLLGDSALYLCASSLAGQGTYEQYFGPGTRLTVT.

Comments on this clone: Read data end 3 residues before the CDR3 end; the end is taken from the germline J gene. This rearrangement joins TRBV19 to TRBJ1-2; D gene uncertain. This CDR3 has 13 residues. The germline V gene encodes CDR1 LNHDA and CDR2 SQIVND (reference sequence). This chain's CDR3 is CASSSGRRDTYTF. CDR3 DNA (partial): TGTGCCAGTAGTAGCGGGAGAAGGGATACC.

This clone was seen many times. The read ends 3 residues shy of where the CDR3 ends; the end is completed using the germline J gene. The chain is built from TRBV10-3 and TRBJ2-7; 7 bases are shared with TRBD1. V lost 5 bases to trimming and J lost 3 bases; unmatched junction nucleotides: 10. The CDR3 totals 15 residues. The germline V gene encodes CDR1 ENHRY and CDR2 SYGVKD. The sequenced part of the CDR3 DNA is TGTGCCATCAGTAAACTGACAGGGCAGGACTACGAG. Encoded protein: CAISKLTGQDYE. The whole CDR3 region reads CAISKLTGQDYEQYF.

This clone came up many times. The sequenced CDR3 bases are TGCAGTGCTAGAGATTTGGTGGGGGGTTCCTCTGGGGCCAACGTA. This gives the protein CSARDLVGGSSGANV. The whole CDR3 sequence reads CSARDLVGGSSGANVLFF. This sequence joins TRBV20-1 and TRBJ1-4, with D possibly matching TRBD1 (5 bases). Sequencing ends 3 residues short of the CDR3 end; the germline J gene provides the rest. This CDR3 region has 18 residues. Germline CDR1 is DFQATT and CDR2 is SNEGSKA (reference sequence).

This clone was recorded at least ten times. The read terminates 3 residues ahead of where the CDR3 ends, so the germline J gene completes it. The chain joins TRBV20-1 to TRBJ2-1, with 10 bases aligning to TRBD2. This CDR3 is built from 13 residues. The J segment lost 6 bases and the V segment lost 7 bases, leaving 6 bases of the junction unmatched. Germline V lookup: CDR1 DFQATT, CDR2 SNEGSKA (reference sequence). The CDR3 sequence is CSGASGSVNEQFF. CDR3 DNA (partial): TGCAGTGGCGCTAGCGGGAGTGTCAATGAG.

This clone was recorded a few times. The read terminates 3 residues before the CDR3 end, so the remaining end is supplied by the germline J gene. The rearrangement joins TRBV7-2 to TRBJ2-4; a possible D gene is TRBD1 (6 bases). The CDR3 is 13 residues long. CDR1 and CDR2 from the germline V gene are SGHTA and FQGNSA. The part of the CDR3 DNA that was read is TGTGCCAGCAGCCCCGGACAGAACTATGGT. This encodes CASSPGQNYG. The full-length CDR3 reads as CASSPGQNYGQYF.

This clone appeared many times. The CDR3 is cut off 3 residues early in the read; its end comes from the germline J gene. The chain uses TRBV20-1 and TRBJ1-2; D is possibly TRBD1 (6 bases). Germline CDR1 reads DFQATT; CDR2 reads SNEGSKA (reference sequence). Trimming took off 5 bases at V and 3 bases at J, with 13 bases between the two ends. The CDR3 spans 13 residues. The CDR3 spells CSASIRGYYGYTF. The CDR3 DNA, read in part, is TGCAGTGCTTCTATCAGGGGCTACTATGGC.

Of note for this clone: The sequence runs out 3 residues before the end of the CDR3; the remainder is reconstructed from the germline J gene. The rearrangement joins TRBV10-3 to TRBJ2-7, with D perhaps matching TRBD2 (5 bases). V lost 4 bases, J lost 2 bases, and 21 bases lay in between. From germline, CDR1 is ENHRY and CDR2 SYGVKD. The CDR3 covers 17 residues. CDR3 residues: CAISGVRPGSATYEQYF. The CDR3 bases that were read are TGTGCCATCAGTGGGGTTCGTCCGGGGTCCGCCACCTACGAG.

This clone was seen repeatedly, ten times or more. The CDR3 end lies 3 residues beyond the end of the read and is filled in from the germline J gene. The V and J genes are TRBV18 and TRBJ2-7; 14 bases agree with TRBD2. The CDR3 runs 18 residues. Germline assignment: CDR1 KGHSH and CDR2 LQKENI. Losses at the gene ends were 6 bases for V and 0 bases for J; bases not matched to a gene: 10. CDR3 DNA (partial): TGTGCCAGCTCGCGTAGGGGCGGGACTAGCGGGAGCTCCTACGAG. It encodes CASSRRGGTSGSSYE. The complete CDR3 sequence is CASSRRGGTSGSSYEQYF.

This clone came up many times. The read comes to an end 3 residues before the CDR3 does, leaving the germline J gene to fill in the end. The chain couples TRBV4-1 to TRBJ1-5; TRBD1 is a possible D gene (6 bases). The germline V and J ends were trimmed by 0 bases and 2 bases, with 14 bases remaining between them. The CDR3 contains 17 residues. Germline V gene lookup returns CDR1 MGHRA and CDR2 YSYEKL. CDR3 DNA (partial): TGCGCCAGCAGCCAAGATTGGGGGGGCCGGGGCAATCAGCCC. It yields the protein CASSQDWGGRGNQP. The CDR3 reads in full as CASSQDWGGRGNQPQHF.

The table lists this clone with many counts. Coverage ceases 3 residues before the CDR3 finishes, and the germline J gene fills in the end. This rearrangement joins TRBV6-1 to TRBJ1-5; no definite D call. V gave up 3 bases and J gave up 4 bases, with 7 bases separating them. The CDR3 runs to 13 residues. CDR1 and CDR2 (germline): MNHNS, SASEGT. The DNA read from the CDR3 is TGTGCCAGCAGTGAGACTGCAAATCAGCCC. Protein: CASSETANQP. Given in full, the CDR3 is CASSETANQPQHF.

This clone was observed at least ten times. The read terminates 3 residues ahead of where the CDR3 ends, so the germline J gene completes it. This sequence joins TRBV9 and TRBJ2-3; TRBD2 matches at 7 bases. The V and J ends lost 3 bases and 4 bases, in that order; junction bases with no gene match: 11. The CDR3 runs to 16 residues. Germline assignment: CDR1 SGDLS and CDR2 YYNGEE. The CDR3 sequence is CASSEYPGGGADTQYF. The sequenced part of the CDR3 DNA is TGTGCCAGCAGCGAGTATCCGGGCGGGGGAGCAGATACG.

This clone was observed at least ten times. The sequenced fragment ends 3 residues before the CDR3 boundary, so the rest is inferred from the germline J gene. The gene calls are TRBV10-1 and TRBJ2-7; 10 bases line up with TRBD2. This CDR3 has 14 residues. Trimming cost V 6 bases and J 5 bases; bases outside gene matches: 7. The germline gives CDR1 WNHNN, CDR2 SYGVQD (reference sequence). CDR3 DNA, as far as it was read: TGCGCCAGCAGACCTAGCGGGAGTATACACGAG. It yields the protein CASRPSGSIHE. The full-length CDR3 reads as CASRPSGSIHEQYF.

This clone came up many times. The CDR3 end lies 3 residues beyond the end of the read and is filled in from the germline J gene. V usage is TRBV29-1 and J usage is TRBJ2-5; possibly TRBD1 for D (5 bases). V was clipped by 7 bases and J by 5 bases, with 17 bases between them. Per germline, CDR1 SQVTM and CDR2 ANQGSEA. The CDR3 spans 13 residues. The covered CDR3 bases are TGCAGCGCCCAACAGACAGTCGCGGAGACC. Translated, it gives CSAQQTVAET. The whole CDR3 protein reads CSAQQTVAETQYF.

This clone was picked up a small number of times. Incomplete CDR3 DNA: TGTGCCGCAGGGGTCGGGATCTACGAC. Translating it yields CAAGVGIYD. From start to end, the CDR3 is CAAGVGIYDYTF. This chain joins TRBV6-2 or TRBV6-3 and TRBJ1-2, with D possibly matching TRBD1 (6 bases). The CDR3 end is not reached by the read, which stops 3 residues before it; the germline J gene fills it in. The length of the CDR3 is 12 residues. CDR1 MNHEY and CDR2 SVGEGT come from the germline V gene.

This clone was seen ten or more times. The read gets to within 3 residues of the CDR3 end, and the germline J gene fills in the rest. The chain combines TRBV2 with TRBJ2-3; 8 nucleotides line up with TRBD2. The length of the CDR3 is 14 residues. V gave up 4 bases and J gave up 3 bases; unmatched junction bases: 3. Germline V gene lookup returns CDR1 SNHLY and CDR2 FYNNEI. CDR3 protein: CASSGTSWTDTQYF. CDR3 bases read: TGTGCCAGCAGTGGGACTAGCTGGACAGATACG.

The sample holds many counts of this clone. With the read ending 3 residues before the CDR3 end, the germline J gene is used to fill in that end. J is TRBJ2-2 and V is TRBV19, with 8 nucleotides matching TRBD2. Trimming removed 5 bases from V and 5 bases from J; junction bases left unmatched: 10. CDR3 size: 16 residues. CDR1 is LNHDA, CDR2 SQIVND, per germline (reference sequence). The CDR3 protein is CASSAWAGGNTGELFF. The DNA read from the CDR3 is TGTGCCAGTAGTGCCTGGGCGGGAGGTAATACCGGGGAG.

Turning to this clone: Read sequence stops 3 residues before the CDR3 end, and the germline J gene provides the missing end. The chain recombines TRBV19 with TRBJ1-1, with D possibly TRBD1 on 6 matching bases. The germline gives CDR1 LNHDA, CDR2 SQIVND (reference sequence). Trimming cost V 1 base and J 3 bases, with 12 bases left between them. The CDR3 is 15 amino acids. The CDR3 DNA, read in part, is TGTGCCAGTAGTATAGGGGCAGGGGCCTACACTGAA. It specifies CASSIGAGAYTE. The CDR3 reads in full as CASSIGAGAYTEAFF.